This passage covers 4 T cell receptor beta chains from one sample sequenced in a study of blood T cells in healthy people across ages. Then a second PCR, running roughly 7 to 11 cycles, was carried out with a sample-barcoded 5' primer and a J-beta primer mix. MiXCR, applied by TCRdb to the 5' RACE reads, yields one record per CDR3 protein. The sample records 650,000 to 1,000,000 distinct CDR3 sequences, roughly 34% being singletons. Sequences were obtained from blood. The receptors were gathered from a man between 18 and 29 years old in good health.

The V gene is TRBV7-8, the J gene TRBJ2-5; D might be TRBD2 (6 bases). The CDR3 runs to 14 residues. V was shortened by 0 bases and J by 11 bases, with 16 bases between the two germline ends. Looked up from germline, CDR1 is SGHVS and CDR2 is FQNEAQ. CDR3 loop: CASSLAGLDNEQYF. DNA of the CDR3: TGTGCCAGCAGCTTAGCGGGACTGGACAATGAGCAGTACTTC. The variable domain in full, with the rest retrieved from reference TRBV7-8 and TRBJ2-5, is GAGVSQSPRYKVAKRGQDVALRCDPISGHVSLFWYQQALGQGPEFLTYFQNEAQLDKSGLPSDRFFAERPEGSVSTLKIQRTQQEDSAVYLCASSLAGLDNEQYFGPGTRLLVL.

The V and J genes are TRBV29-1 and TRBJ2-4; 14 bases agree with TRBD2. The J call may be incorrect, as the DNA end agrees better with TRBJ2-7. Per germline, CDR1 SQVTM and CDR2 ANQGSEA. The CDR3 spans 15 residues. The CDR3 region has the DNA TGCAGCGTGCATGGGACTAGCGGGAGATTTTACGAGCAGTACTTC. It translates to CSVHGTSGRFYEQYF.

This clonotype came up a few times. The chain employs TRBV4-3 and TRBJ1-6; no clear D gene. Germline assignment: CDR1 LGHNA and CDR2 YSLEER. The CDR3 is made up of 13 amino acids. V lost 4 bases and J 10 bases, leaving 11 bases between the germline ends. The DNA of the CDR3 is TGCGCCAGCAGCCCCCGAATCGGATCACCCCTCCACTTT. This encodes CASSPRIGSPLHF.

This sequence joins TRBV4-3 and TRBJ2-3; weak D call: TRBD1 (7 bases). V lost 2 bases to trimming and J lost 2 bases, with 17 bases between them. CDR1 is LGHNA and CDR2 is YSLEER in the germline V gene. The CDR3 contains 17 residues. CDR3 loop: CASSQPGQGGFTDTQYF. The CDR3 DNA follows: TGCGCCAGCAGCCAACCAGGGCAGGGGGGTTTCACAGATACGCAGTATTTT.